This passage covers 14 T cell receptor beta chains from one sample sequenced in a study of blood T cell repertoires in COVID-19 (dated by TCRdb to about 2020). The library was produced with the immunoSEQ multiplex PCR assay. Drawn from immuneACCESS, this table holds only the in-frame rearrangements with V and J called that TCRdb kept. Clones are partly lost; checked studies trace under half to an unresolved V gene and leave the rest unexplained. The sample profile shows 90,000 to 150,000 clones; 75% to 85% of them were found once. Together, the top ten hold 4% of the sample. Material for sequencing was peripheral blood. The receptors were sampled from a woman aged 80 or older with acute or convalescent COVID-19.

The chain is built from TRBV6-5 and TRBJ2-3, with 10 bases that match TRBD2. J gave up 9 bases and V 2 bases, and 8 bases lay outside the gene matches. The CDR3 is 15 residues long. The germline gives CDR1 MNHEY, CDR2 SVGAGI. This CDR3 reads CASSYVAGGQRTQYF. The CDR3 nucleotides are TGTGCCAGCAGTTACGTAGCGGGGGGCCAAAGGACGCAGTATTTT.

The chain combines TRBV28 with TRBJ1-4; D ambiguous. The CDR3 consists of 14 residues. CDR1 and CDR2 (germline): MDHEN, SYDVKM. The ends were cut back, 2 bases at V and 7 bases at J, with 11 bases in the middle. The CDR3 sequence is CASSLAGYGEKLFF. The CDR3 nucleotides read TGTGCCAGCAGTTTAGCGGGGTACGGTGAAAAACTGTTTTTT.

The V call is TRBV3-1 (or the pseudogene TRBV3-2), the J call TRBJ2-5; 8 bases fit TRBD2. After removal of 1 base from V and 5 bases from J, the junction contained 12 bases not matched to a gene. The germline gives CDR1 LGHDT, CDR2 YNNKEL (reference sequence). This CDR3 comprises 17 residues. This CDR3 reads CASSQGGAGTRMETQYF. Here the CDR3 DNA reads TGTGCCAGCAGCCAAGGTGGGGCCGGGACTAGGATGGAGACCCAGTACTTC.

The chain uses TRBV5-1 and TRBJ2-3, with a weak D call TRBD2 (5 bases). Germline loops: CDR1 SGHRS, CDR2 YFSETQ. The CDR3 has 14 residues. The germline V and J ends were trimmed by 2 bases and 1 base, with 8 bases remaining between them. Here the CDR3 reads CASSLSGRTDTQYF. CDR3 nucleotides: TGCGCCAGCAGCTTAAGCGGTCGCACAGATACGCAGTATTTT.

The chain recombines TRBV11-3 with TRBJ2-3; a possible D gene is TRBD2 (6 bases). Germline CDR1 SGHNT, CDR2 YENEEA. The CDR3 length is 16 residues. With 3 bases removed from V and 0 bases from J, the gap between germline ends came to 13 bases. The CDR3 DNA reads TGTGCCAGCAGCTTTGGAGGGGCCGTTAGCACAGATACGCAGTATTTT. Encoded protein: CASSFGGAVSTDTQYF.

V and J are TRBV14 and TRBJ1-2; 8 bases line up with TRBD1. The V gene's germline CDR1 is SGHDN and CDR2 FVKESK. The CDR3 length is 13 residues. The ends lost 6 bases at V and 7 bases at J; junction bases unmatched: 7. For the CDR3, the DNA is TGTGCCAGCAGTCTCCAGGGGGCGAGTGGCTACACCTTC. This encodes CASSLQGASGYTF.

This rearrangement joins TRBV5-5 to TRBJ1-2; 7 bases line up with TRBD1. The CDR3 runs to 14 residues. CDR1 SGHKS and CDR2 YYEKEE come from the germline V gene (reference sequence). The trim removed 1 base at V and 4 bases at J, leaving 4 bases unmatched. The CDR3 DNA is TGTGCCAGCAGCTTGACAGGGGTTACCTATGGCTACACCTTC. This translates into CASSLTGVTYGYTF.

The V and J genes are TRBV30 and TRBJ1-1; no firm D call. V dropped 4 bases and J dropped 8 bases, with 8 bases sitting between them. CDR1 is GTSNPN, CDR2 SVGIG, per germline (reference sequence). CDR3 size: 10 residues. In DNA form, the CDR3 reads TGTGCCTGGAAGAACCGGGAAGCTTTCTTT. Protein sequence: CAWKNREAFF.

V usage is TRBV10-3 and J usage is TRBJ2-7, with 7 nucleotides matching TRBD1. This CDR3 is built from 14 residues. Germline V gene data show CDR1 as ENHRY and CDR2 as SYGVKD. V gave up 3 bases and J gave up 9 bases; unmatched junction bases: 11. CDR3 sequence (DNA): TGTGCCATCAGTGAATCCTTGACAGGGCGTGGGCAGTACTTC. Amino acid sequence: CAISESLTGRGQYF.

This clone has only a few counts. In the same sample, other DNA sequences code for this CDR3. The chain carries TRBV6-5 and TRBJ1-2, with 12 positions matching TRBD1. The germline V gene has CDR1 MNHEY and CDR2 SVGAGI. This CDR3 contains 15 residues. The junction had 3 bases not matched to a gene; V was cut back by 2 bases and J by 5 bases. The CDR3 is CASSYGTGGIYGYTF. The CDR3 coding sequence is TGTGCCAGCAGTTACGGGACAGGGGGCATATATGGCTACACCTTC.

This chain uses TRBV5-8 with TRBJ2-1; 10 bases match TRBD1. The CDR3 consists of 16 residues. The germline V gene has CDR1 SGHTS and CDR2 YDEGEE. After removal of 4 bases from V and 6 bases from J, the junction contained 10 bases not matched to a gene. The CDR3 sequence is CASSSPGTGVFNEQFF. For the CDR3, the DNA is TGTGCCAGCAGCAGCCCCGGGACAGGGGTGTTCAATGAGCAGTTCTTC. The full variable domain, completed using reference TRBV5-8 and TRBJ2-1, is EAGVTQSPTHLIKTRGQQATLRCSPISGHTSVYWYQQALGLGLQFLLWYDEGEERNRGNFPPRFSGRQFPNYSSELNVNALELEDSALYLCASSSPGTGVFNEQFFGPGTRLTVL.

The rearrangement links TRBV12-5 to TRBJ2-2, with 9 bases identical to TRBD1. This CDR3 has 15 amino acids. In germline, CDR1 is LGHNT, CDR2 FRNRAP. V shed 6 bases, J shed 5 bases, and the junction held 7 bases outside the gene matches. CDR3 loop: CASGMGQGETGELFF. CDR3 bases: TGTGCTAGTGGGATGGGACAGGGAGAGACCGGGGAGCTGTTTTTT.

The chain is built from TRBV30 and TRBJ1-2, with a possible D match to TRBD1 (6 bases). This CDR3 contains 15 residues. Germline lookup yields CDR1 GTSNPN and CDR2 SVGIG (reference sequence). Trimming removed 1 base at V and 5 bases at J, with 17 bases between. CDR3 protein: CAWSGKLGAGYGYTF. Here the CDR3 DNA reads TGTGCCTGGAGTGGAAAACTGGGGGCAGGTTATGGCTACACCTTC.

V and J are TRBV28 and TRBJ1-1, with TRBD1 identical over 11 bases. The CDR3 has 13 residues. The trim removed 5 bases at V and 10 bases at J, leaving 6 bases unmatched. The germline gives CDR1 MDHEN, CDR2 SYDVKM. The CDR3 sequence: CASSPGQGAAAFF. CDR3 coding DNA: TGTGCCAGCAGTCCCGGACAGGGGGCTGCAGCTTTCTTT.